Following are 28 T cell receptor beta chains from one sample sequenced in a study of OX40 agonist ivuxolimab in advanced cancers. The assay was immunoSEQ multiplex PCR, and TCRdb's table has in-frame clones only and misses some. The repertoire consists of approximately 19,000 clones, with 80% to 90% occurring once and the leading ten covering less than 25%. This specimen consisted of CD4+ or CD8+ T cells sorted from blood, obtained in a trial of the OX40 agonist ivuxolimab. The receptors here all came from an adult with an advanced solid tumor such as melanoma, head and neck, liver or kidney cancer.

The chain employs TRBV27 and TRBJ1-6; D not certain. The ends were cut back, 5 bases at V and 9 bases at J, with 14 bases in the middle. The CDR3 consists of 14 residues. Germline-derived CDR1 and CDR2 are MNHEY and SMNVEV (reference sequence). CDR3 bases: TGTGCCAGCAGTCCCCCCGGGCCCCCTTCACCCCTCCACTTT. Protein product: CASSPPGPPSPLHF.

This clone was counted a few times. The V and J genes are TRBV7-2 and TRBJ2-3; TRBD2 matches at 7 bases. The CDR3 totals 15 residues. Germline CDR1 SGHTA, CDR2 FQGNSA. V trimming: 5 bases; J trimming: 2 bases; junction bases outside the gene matches: 7. The CDR3 spells CASSIGLESTDTQYF. The CDR3 DNA reads TGTGCCAGCAGCATTGGACTAGAGTCCACAGATACGCAGTATTTT.

This chain links TRBV30 with TRBJ1-1; D might be TRBD1 (5 bases). The CDR3 consists of 12 residues. Germline-derived CDR1 and CDR2 are GTSNPN and SVGIG (reference sequence). Between the trimmed V and J ends, which lost 0 bases and 8 bases, there was a span of 10 bases. CDR3 amino acids: CAWSVVGQEAFF. CDR3 sequence (DNA): TGTGCCTGGAGTGTAGTAGGACAAGAAGCTTTCTTT.

Written as DNA, the CDR3 is TGTGCCAGCAGCGTAGACGGAGTTTGGGACACTGAAGCTTTCTTT. Protein sequence: CASSVDGVWDTEAFF. The chain employs TRBV9 and TRBJ1-1; D is undetermined. Trimming cost V 0 bases and J 3 bases, with 12 bases left between them. This CDR3 is 15 amino acids long. Germline CDR1 reads SGDLS; CDR2 reads YYNGEE.

The DNA for the CDR3 is TGTGCCAGCAGCCGTCCACAGGGGATGGGAACTAGCACAGATACGCAGTATTTT. It is translated as CASSRPQGMGTSTDTQYF. The V call is TRBV28, the J call TRBJ2-3; TRBD1 agrees at 7 bases. Trimming at V came to 6 bases and at J to 0 bases, leaving 15 bases not matched to a gene. Germline assignment: CDR1 MDHEN and CDR2 SYDVKM. The CDR3 is 18 amino acids.

The J gene is TRBJ1-2, the V gene TRBV7-2; D unresolved. This CDR3 is built from 14 residues. Germline V CDR1 and CDR2: SGHTA, FQGNSA. Trimming stripped 5 bases from V and 4 bases from J, with 14 bases between. CDR3 nucleotides: TGTGCCAGCAGCCTACCCTTTGATATCTATGGCTACACCTTC. Translating it yields CASSLPFDIYGYTF. Together with reference TRBV7-2 and TRBJ1-2, the CDR3 gives the full variable domain: GAGVSQSPSNKVTEKGKDVELRCDPISGHTALYWYRQSLGQGLEFLIYFQGNSAPDKSGLPSDRFSAERTGGSVSTLTIQRTQQEDSAVYLCASSLPFDIYGYTFGSGTRLTVV.

V gene TRBV7-9 combines with J gene TRBJ2-7; D gene unclear. Trimming removed 6 bases at V and 6 bases at J, with 18 bases between. The CDR3 spans 14 residues. Germline CDR1 and CDR2: SEHNR and FQNEAQ (reference sequence). CDR3 sequence reads: CASRAEPLVIEQYF. The CDR3 nucleotides are TGTGCCAGCAGGGCAGAGCCGTTAGTGATCGAGCAGTACTTC.

The chain joins TRBV2 to TRBJ2-1; perhaps D is TRBD1 or TRBD2 (5 bases each). Per germline, CDR1 SNHLY and CDR2 FYNNEI. The CDR3 extends over 11 amino acids. Deletions cut 3 bases from V and 10 bases from J, with 7 bases between. The CDR3 reads CASSEGVEQFF. In nucleotides, the CDR3 is TGTGCCAGCAGTGAGGGGGTAGAGCAGTTCTTC. The variable domain in full, with the rest retrieved from reference TRBV2 and TRBJ2-1, is EPEVTQTPSHQVTQMGQEVILRCVPISNHLYFYWYRQILGQKVEFLVSFYNNEISEKSEIFDDQFSVERPDGSNFTLKIRSTKLEDSAMYFCASSEGVEQFFGPGTRLTVL.

The chain is built from TRBV27 and TRBJ1-2; tentative D call: TRBD1 (6 bases). Germline lookup yields CDR1 MNHEY and CDR2 SMNVEV (reference sequence). V lost 3 bases and J lost 5, with 10 bases in between. The CDR3 sequence is 13 residues long. The CDR3 loop reads CASSLGAGYGYTF. DNA for the CDR3: TGTGCCAGCAGTTTGGGGGCGGGGTATGGCTACACCTTC.

The chain joins TRBV28 to TRBJ1-2; 7 bases line up with TRBD1. The V and J ends lost 5 bases and 8 bases, in that order; junction bases with no gene match: 11. The CDR3 is 14 amino acids. Germline CDR1 MDHEN, CDR2 SYDVKM. The CDR3: CASSPGQITGGYTF. CDR3 coding DNA: TGTGCCAGCAGTCCGGGACAGATCACTGGCGGCTACACCTTC.

The chain has TRBV7-8 and TRBJ1-2; possibly TRBD1 for D (5 bases). V was shortened by 1 base and J by 4 bases, with 19 bases between the two germline ends. The CDR3 loop spans 17 amino acids. CDR1 SGHVS and CDR2 FQNEAQ come from the germline V gene. In DNA form, the CDR3 reads TGTGCCAGCAGCTTAGGGGTCAGGGAGGCGGATTTCTATGGCTACACCTTC. It is translated as CASSLGVREADFYGYTF.

This clone was seen a few times. The chain combines TRBV2 with TRBJ2-7; 8 positions match TRBD2. J gave up 3 bases and V 7 bases, and 8 bases lay outside the gene matches. CDR3 length: 14 residues. Per the germline V gene, CDR1 is SNHLY and CDR2 is FYNNEI. The CDR3 DNA follows: TGTGCCAGCACTGGGGACGGGACTAGCTACGAGCAGTACTTC. It is translated as CASTGDGTSYEQYF.

This clone is medium-sized within its sample. The V call is TRBV9, the J call TRBJ2-1; 13 bases fit TRBD2. In germline, CDR1 is SGDLS, CDR2 YYNGEE. The CDR3 length is 17 residues. V trimming: 3 bases; J trimming: 4 bases; junction bases outside the gene matches: 7. The CDR3 is CASSDGLAGEGYNEQFF. As DNA, the CDR3 is TGTGCCAGCAGCGACGGACTAGCGGGAGAGGGTTACAATGAGCAGTTCTTC.

The chain couples TRBV9 to TRBJ2-1; possibly TRBD1 or TRBD2 for D (5 bases each). This CDR3 comprises 14 residues. V lost 7 bases to trimming and J lost 4 bases, with 15 bases between them. Germline loops: CDR1 SGDLS, CDR2 YYNGEE. The CDR3: CASEVGPMYNEQFF. DNA for the CDR3: TGTGCCAGCGAAGTGGGACCGATGTACAATGAGCAGTTCTTC.

This chain links TRBV27 with TRBJ2-3, with D unresolved. The CDR3 is made up of 15 amino acids. CDR1 and CDR2 from the germline V gene are MNHEY and SMNVEV (reference sequence). Trimming left V 6 bases short and J 1 base short, with 14 bases between. CDR3 in amino acids: CASSKTADGTDTQYF. CDR3 in DNA: TGTGCCAGCAGCAAGACTGCGGACGGCACAGATACGCAGTATTTT.

This clone was recorded once. The V gene is TRBV10-3, the J gene TRBJ2-7; D is perhaps TRBD1 or TRBD2 (5 bases each). Per germline, CDR1 ENHRY and CDR2 SYGVKD. The CDR3 length is 17 residues. V lost 6 bases and J lost 7, with 28 bases in between. This chain's CDR3 is CAIRRLDRGEGSREQYF. DNA of the CDR3: TGTGCCATCAGGAGGCTCGACCGGGGCGAGGGGTCGCGAGAGCAGTACTTC.

The rearrangement uses TRBV7-9 and TRBJ2-3; 8 bases fit TRBD2. J was trimmed by 5 bases and V by 6 bases; bases with no gene match: 13. Looked up from germline, CDR1 is SEHNR and CDR2 is FQNEAQ (reference sequence). The CDR3 covers 16 residues. CDR3 sequence (DNA): TGTGCCAGCAGACCGTCCGCGGGGGGCGCGGGAGATACGCAGTATTTT. Protein sequence: CASRPSAGGAGDTQYF.

The rearrangement links TRBV29-1 to TRBJ1-2, with D maybe TRBD1 (5 bases). V dropped 7 bases and J dropped 2 bases, with 14 bases sitting between them. The CDR3 loop spans 13 amino acids. Germline values: CDR1 SQVTM, CDR2 ANQGSEA. In nucleotides, the CDR3 is TGCAGCGCCAGGGATACGGCCAACTATGGCTACACCTTC. Amino acids: CSARDTANYGYTF.

The V gene is TRBV4-1, the J gene TRBJ1-6; D not certain. V was trimmed by 1 base and J by 7 bases, leaving 11 bases between them. From germline, CDR1 is MGHRA and CDR2 YSYEKL. The CDR3 is 15 residues long. Here the CDR3 reads CASSQVGLENSPLHF. The CDR3 DNA reads as TGCGCCAGCAGCCAAGTTGGTCTAGAGAATTCACCCCTCCACTTT.

The chain is built from TRBV28 and TRBJ2-1, with D perhaps TRBD2 (6 bases). The V gene's germline CDR1 is MDHEN and CDR2 SYDVKM. The V and J ends lost 3 bases and 6 bases respectively, with 9 bases between them. The CDR3 runs to 13 residues. CDR3 coding DNA: TGTGCCAGCAGTTTGACAGCGGGCAATGAGCAGTTCTTC. Encoded protein: CASSLTAGNEQFF.

The rearrangement links TRBV7-8 to TRBJ1-6; weak D call: TRBD1 (5 bases). V was trimmed by 2 bases and J by 6 bases, leaving 8 bases between them. Germline assignment: CDR1 SGHVS and CDR2 FQNEAQ. CDR3 size: 14 residues. The CDR3 protein is CASSLRQINSPLHF. Written as DNA, the CDR3 is TGTGCCAGCAGCTTACGACAGATTAATTCACCCCTCCACTTT.

The chain has TRBV7-3 and TRBJ2-5, with 9 bases identical to TRBD1. J was trimmed by 4 bases and V by 4 bases; bases with no gene match: 4. The CDR3 spans 14 residues. Germline loops: CDR1 SGHTA, CDR2 FQGTGA. The CDR3, as DNA: TGTGCCAGCAGCTCAACAGGGGGCGGAGAGACCCAGTACTTC. Its translation is CASSSTGGGETQYF.

The V call is TRBV19, the J call TRBJ2-5, with 12 nucleotides matching TRBD1. Unmatched junction bases numbered 9, after V lost 5 bases and J lost 5 bases. There are 16 residues in the CDR3. Germline V lookup: CDR1 LNHDA, CDR2 SQIVND (reference sequence). The CDR3 sequence: CASSDPGQGAGETQYF. In nucleotides, the CDR3 is TGTGCCAGTAGTGACCCGGGACAGGGGGCGGGGGAGACCCAGTACTTC.

V gene TRBV5-5 combines with J gene TRBJ2-7; D may be TRBD1 (6 bases). Germline loops: CDR1 SGHKS, CDR2 YYEKEE (reference sequence). CDR3 length equals 15 residues. Between the trimmed V and J ends, which lost 3 bases and 1 base, there was a span of 14 bases. DNA of the CDR3: TGTGCCAGCAGCTGGCGACAGGTGATTTCCTACGAGCAGTACTTC. Translated: CASSWRQVISYEQYF.

This chain links TRBV20-1 with TRBJ2-2; D is uncertain. V lost 6 bases, J lost 8 bases, and 10 bases lay in between. The CDR3 is 11 residues long. CDR1 is DFQATT, CDR2 SNEGSKA, per germline (reference sequence). CDR3 amino acids: CSAHFMGELFF. The DNA for the CDR3 is TGCAGTGCCCATTTTATGGGGGAGCTGTTTTTT.

This chain connects TRBV28 to TRBJ1-5; weak D call: TRBD1 (5 bases). V lost 5 bases to trimming and J lost 5 bases, with 16 bases between them. Germline V gene data show CDR1 as MDHEN and CDR2 as SYDVKM. This CDR3 comprises 15 residues. In DNA form, the CDR3 reads TGTGCCAGCAGTCCCCTTGGGGGTTGGGATCAGCCCCAGCATTTT. The encoded protein is CASSPLGGWDQPQHF.

This clone showed up just once. The V gene is TRBV11-2, the J gene TRBJ1-1; 8 nucleotides line up with TRBD1. Germline CDR1 and CDR2: SGHAT and FQNNGV. Losses at the gene ends were 1 base for V and 1 base for J; bases not matched to a gene: 8. The CDR3 has 17 amino acids. CDR3 amino acids: CASSLVWGTGQNTEAFF. In DNA form, the CDR3 reads TGTGCCAGCAGCTTAGTGTGGGGGACAGGACAGAACACTGAAGCTTTCTTT.

This clone was found a few times. The chain recombines TRBV27 with TRBJ2-3; 9 bases align to TRBD2. Germline assignment: CDR1 MNHEY and CDR2 SMNVEV (reference sequence). This CDR3 comprises 18 residues. J lost 3 bases, V lost 1 base, and 11 bases had no gene match. CDR3 nucleotide sequence: TGTGCCAGCAGTTTATTTAGCGGGAGAACGAAGAGGACAGATACGCAGTATTTT. This translates into CASSLFSGRTKRTDTQYF.